This entry is about one TCR beta chain. The sample comes from a study of cytomegalovirus exposure and HLA in healthy donors. Per germline, CDR1 SGHRS and CDR2 YFSETQ. The V end was cut by 1 base, the J end by 4 bases, with 11 bases between. The CDR3 has 14 residues. Both 60 Vbeta primers and 13 Jbeta primers went into the PCR. Only in-frame clones appear in the TCRdb table, and some are missing; sequencing was by immunoSEQ multiplex PCR. The table includes a few hundred thousand clones, roughly 70% detected once. The receptor was isolated from a female donor in good health and CMV-seronegative. Sequencing input: PBMCs. The rearrangement links TRBV5-1 to TRBJ1-2, with a tentative D call TRBD1 (5 bases). CDR3 in amino acids: CASSLKQDLYGYTF. CDR3 nucleotides: TGCGCCAGCAGCTTGAAACAGGATCTCTATGGCTACACCTTC.